This TCR beta chain was sequenced in a study of early stage breast cancer tumors. Study background: Most invasive tumors, twelve of 16, were ER+/PR+/HER2-.

The V and J ends lost 4 bases and 3 bases respectively, with 15 bases between them. CDR1 and CDR2 from the germline V gene are MNHEY and SMNVEV (reference sequence). The CDR3 is made up of 16 amino acids. Data came from immunoSEQ multiplex PCR; TCRdb stores just in-frame clones and leaves some out. Of more than 8,500 clones in the sample, approximately 70% were seen once. This TCR was sampled from a person aged 50 to 59 with breast cancer. The rearrangement uses TRBV27 and TRBJ1-4, with a weak D call TRBD1 (5 bases). The sequencing input was breast tumor tissue. The CDR3: CASSSRVGQANEKLFF. The CDR3, as DNA: TGTGCCAGCAGTTCCCGGGTGGGGCAGGCTAATGAAAAACTGTTTTTT.